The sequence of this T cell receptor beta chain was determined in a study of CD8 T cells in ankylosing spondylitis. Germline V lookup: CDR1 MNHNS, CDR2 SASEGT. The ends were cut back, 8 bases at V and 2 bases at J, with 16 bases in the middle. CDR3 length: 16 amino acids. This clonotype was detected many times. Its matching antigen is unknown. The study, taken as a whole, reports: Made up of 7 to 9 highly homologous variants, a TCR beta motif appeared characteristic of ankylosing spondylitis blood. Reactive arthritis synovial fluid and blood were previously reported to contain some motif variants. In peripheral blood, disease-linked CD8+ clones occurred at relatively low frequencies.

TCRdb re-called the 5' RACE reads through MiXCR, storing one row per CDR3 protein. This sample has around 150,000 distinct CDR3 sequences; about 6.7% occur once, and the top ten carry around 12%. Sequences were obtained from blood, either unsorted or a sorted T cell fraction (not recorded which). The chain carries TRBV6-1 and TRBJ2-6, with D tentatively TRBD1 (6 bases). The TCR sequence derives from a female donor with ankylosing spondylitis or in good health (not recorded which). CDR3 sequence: CASQEGELTGANVLTF. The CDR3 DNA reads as TGTGCCAGCCAAGAGGGGGAATTAACTGGGGCCAACGTCCTGACTTTC.